The clone carrying this T cell receptor beta chain was detected a few times. The data were taken from a study of blood T cell repertoires in COVID-19. In the study overall: Collection of acute and convalescent COVID-19 samples took place in the United States, Italy and Spain. T cells, B-cell-depleted T cells, or PBMCs supplied cDNA or gDNA.

Original analysis: Using reference gene primer amplification, nucleated cell counts were estimated. Produced via immunoSEQ multiplex PCR; TCRdb's table is partial and in-frame only. That table furnishes V, J and clone size, whereas the DNA furnished D and trimming. This table holds tens of thousands of clones, over 70% found once. Germline V lookup: CDR1 MNHEY, CDR2 SMNVEV (reference sequence). The CDR3 runs to 14 residues. V was trimmed by 0 bases and J by 2 bases, leaving 8 bases between them. The rearrangement joins TRBV27 to TRBJ2-7; D unclear. The specimen was peripheral blood. This TCR came from a man older than 75 with active or convalescent COVID-19. The CDR3 loop reads CASSLSIGPYEQYF. The CDR3 DNA is TGTGCCAGCAGTTTATCTATCGGTCCCTACGAGCAGTACTTC.